Listed below are T cell receptor beta chains from one sample, sequenced in a study of control samples from healthy donors and cancer patients. TCRdb's copy holds only in-frame clones and misses some; the assay was immunoSEQ multiplex PCR. The table lists 90,000 to 150,000 clones, approximately 90% of them singletons. The sequenced sample consisted of blood. The receptors shown here come from a woman aged 18-35 years in good health. The CDR3 runs from the conserved cysteine through the conserved F or W. A D gene is named only where the DNA matches it firmly. Clone size is shown for a subset of rows, as once, few, many or a class of expanded clone.

d_call	clone_size	j_call	v_call	cdr3_aa	cdr3_nt
TRBD2	-	TRBJ2-5	TRBV4-3	CASSQAISGKQETQYF	TGCGCCAGCAGCCAAGCCATTAGCGGGAAACAAGAGACCCAGTACTTC
TRBD2	once	TRBJ2-1	TRBV28	CASSLTSGVNEQFF	TGTGCCAGCAGTTTGACTAGCGGGGTCAATGAGCAGTTCTTC
TRBD1	-	TRBJ2-1	TRBV29-1	CSGGQGSAYNEQFF	TGCAGCGGTGGACAGGGTAGTGCCTACAATGAGCAGTTCTTC
-	-	TRBJ2-5	TRBV11-1	CASSPGTPYQETQYF	TGTGCCAGCAGTCCCGGGACACCGTACCAAGAGACCCAGTACTTC
TRBD1	-	TRBJ1-1	TRBV6-5	CASTQVTGGRAEAFF	TGTGCCAGCACCCAAGTAACAGGGGGCCGCGCTGAAGCTTTCTTT
TRBD1	-	TRBJ2-7	TRBV24-1	CATSDPMSRDRGLYEQYF	TGTGCCACCAGTGATCCGATGTCCCGGGACAGGGGCCTCTACGAGCAGTACTTC
-	-	TRBJ1-1	TRBV6-5	CASRISGEGVTEAFF	TGTGCCAGCAGGATTTCAGGGGAGGGGGTCACTGAAGCTTTCTTT
TRBD2	-	TRBJ2-7	TRBV3-1/TRBV3-2	CASSQRAIAGSFEEQYF	TGTGCCAGCAGCCAGAGGGCAATAGCGGGGTCTTTCGAGGAGCAGTACTTC
-	once	TRBJ1-5	TRBV2	CASSEGSNQPQHF	TGTGCCAGCAGTGAAGGGAGCAATCAGCCCCAGCATTTT
-	-	TRBJ2-3	TRBV24-1	CATSDGRTPSTDTQYF	TGTGCCACCAGTGATGGCAGGACACCTAGCACAGATACGCAGTATTTT
-	once	TRBJ1-1	TRBV28	CASRPHTVTNTEAFF	TGTGCCAGCAGGCCACACACAGTTACCAACACTGAAGCTTTCTTT
TRBD2	-	TRBJ2-3	TRBV7-3	CASSPGGAGDTQYF	TGTGCCAGCAGCCCCGGGGGGGCCGGGGATACGCAGTATTTT
TRBD1	-	TRBJ1-6	TRBV28	CASASGTGGDSPLHF	TGTGCCAGCGCATCAGGGACAGGGGGCGATTCACCCCTCCACTTT
TRBD2	-	TRBJ2-3	TRBV20-1	CSASTGGPDTQYF	TGCAGTGCTAGTACGGGAGGGCCAGATACGCAGTATTTT
-	once	TRBJ2-7	TRBV21-1	CASSKGGVRRYEQYF	TGTGCCAGCAGCAAAGGGGGCGTCAGACGCTACGAGCAGTACTTC
TRBD1	-	TRBJ1-1	TRBV18	CASSRAGGQYTEAFF	TGTGCCAGCTCGAGGGCAGGGGGCCAGTACACTGAAGCTTTCTTT
TRBD1	-	TRBJ2-7	TRBV4-3	CASSQDLDRATYEQYF	TGCGCCAGCAGCCAAGACTTGGACAGGGCCACCTACGAGCAGTACTTC
-	once	TRBJ1-2	TRBV7-2	CASSLGGYGYTF	TGTGCCAGCAGCCTCGGCGGGTATGGCTACACCTTC
-	-	TRBJ2-1	TRBV3-1/TRBV3-2	CASSQALQGADEQFF	TGTGCCAGCAGCCAAGCACTTCAGGGTGCGGATGAGCAGTTCTTC
-	-	TRBJ2-7	TRBV2	CASAGSQTYEQYF	TGTGCCAGCGCGGGATCGCAGACCTACGAGCAGTACTTC
TRBD2	-	TRBJ2-2	TRBV9	CASSVARGLAGGPNTGELFF	TGTGCCAGCAGCGTAGCGAGGGGACTAGCGGGGGGACCGAACACCGGGGAGCTGTTTTTT
-	-	TRBJ2-7	TRBV7-5	CARSPRGSGAYSYEQYF	TGTGCCAGAAGCCCCCGGGGTAGCGGGGCCTACTCCTACGAGCAGTACTTC
TRBD2	-	TRBJ2-1	TRBV5-5	CASSLRLAGGHEQFF	TGTGCCAGCAGCTTGAGGCTAGCGGGAGGGCATGAGCAGTTCTTC
TRBD2	-	TRBJ2-1	TRBV6-2/TRBV6-3	CASSPRGGAPKNEQFF	TGTGCCAGCAGTCCCCGGGGGGGGGCTCCCAAGAATGAGCAGTTCTTC
-	-	TRBJ1-2	TRBV18	CASSVGGHRNGYTF	TGTGCCAGCTCAGTCGGGGGCCATCGGAATGGCTACACCTTC
-	-	TRBJ1-4	TRBV7-6	CASSLRAGLNEKLFF	TGTGCCAGCAGCTTACGCGCTGGGCTTAATGAAAAACTGTTTTTT
-	-	TRBJ1-2	TRBV4-3	CASSPVGRAYGYTF	TGCGCCAGCAGCCCGGTAGGGAGAGCTTATGGCTACACCTTC
-	-	TRBJ2-7	TRBV7-2	CASSLLGGQGLREQYF	TGTGCCAGCAGCTTATTAGGAGGGCAGGGGTTGAGGGAGCAGTACTTC
TRBD1	-	TRBJ2-7	TRBV27	CATSPDRGMYEQYF	TGTGCCACCTCGCCGGACAGGGGGATGTACGAGCAGTACTTC
TRBD1	-	TRBJ2-7	TRBV5-5	CASNQIGTGVYEQYF	TGTGCCAGCAACCAAATAGGGACAGGGGTCTACGAGCAGTACTTC
TRBD1	-	TRBJ2-7	TRBV6-5	CASSPGQIYEQYF	TGTGCCAGCAGTCCGGGACAGATATACGAGCAGTACTTC
TRBD1	-	TRBJ1-5	TRBV12-3/TRBV12-4	CASQTGLVQPQHF	TGTGCCAGCCAGACAGGGTTGGTTCAGCCCCAGCATTTT
TRBD1	-	TRBJ1-5	TRBV28	CASNIDRDRVGWSNQPQHF	TGTGCCAGCAATATTGACCGGGACAGGGTTGGTTGGAGCAATCAGCCCCAGCATTTT
-	few	TRBJ2-3	TRBV24-1	CATSDLTGSQNTDTQYF	TGTGCCACCAGTGATTTGACGGGATCTCAGAACACAGATACGCAGTATTTT
-	-	TRBJ1-1	TRBV28	CASSYPGSKNTEAFF	TGTGCCAGCAGCTATCCGGGATCCAAGAACACTGAAGCTTTCTTT
-	-	TRBJ1-2	TRBV2	CARSQYREGLGGYTF	TGTGCCAGATCCCAGTACAGGGAGGGATTAGGTGGCTACACCTTC
TRBD1	-	TRBJ1-2	TRBV6-5	CASRSGQGTNYGYTF	TGTGCCAGCAGATCGGGACAGGGGACGAACTATGGCTACACCTTC
TRBD2	-	TRBJ2-7	TRBV18	CASSPASGIYEQYF	TGTGCCAGCTCACCGGCTAGCGGGATCTACGAGCAGTACTTC
-	-	TRBJ1-5	TRBV2	CASSEVPWAQPQHF	TGTGCCAGCAGTGAGGTTCCCTGGGCTCAGCCCCAGCATTTT
TRBD2	once	TRBJ2-3	TRBV28	CASKAGGKFSTDTQYF	TGTGCCAGCAAAGCGGGGGGGAAATTTAGCACAGATACGCAGTATTTT
-	-	TRBJ1-1	TRBV18	CASSPAPHTTGPTEAFF	TGTGCCAGCTCACCAGCACCTCACACGACAGGCCCCACTGAAGCTTTCTTT
-	-	TRBJ2-5	TRBV28	CASSLDYRGQETQYF	TGTGCCAGCAGTTTGGACTACCGAGGGCAAGAGACCCAGTACTTC
TRBD1	few	TRBJ1-1	TRBV18	CASSLTGEGALDTEAFF	TGTGCCAGCTCACTAACAGGGGAGGGGGCTTTGGACACTGAAGCTTTCTTT
TRBD1	-	TRBJ2-1	TRBV4-1	CASSARTGTGGINEQFF	TGCGCCAGCAGCGCCCGCACCGGGACAGGGGGCATCAATGAGCAGTTCTTC
-	-	TRBJ2-5	TRBV7-2	CASSLAAIQETQYF	TGTGCCAGCAGCTTAGCAGCGATACAAGAGACCCAGTACTTC
-	-	TRBJ1-1	TRBV11-2	CASSSLTFLNTEAFF	TGTGCCAGCAGCTCATTGACATTTTTGAACACTGAAGCTTTCTTT
-	-	TRBJ2-7	TRBV4-3	CASSQVIEGYEQYF	TGCGCCAGCAGCCAAGTTATAGAGGGTTACGAGCAGTACTTC
-	-	TRBJ1-6	TRBV5-1	CASSLDPRTAFNSPLHF	TGCGCCAGCAGCTTGGACCCCCGGACAGCCTTTAATTCACCCCTCCACTTT
-	-	TRBJ2-2	TRBV15	CATTKLGKGEDTGELFF	TGTGCCACCACTAAACTCGGGAAGGGGGAGGACACCGGGGAGCTGTTTTTT
-	-	TRBJ2-5	TRBV6-5	CASSYSGARTQETQYF	TGTGCCAGCAGTTACTCGGGGGCCCGCACCCAAGAGACCCAGTACTTC
-	few	TRBJ1-2	TRBV24-1	CATSDDYGYTF	TGTGCCACCAGTGATGACTACGGCTACACCTTC
-	-	TRBJ2-2	TRBV6-2/TRBV6-3	CASSYGAGELFF	TGTGCCAGCAGTTACGGGGCCGGGGAGCTGTTTTTT
TRBD1	once	TRBJ1-6	TRBV18	CASSLIQTGGNSPLHF	TGTGCCAGCTCACTTATTCAAACAGGGGGCAATTCACCCCTCCACTTT
-	-	TRBJ2-4	TRBV27	CASALAGMSAKNIQYF	TGTGCCAGCGCCCTTGCGGGGATGTCGGCCAAAAACATTCAGTACTTC
TRBD2	-	TRBJ2-5	TRBV4-2	CASSSRTSGETQYF	TGTGCCAGCAGCTCGCGGACTAGCGGGGAGACCCAGTACTTC
-	-	TRBJ1-2	TRBV27	CASSLRPSVSIYGYTF	TGTGCCAGCAGCTTACGGCCGAGCGTTTCGATCTATGGCTACACCTTC
TRBD2	-	TRBJ2-2	TRBV9	CASSVESGSVTGELFF	TGTGCCAGCAGCGTAGAGAGCGGGAGTGTGACCGGGGAGCTGTTTTTT